This T cell receptor (beta chain) was sequenced for a study of spatial heterogeneity in lung cancer. Study details: Sequence detection consistently recorded a greater number of beta-chain than alpha-chain sequences. General observations from the study: The study found ubiquitous expanded tumor TCRs in blood more at resection than follow-up.

Each TCR cDNA molecule bore a unique molecular identifier. TCRdb re-called the 5' RACE reads through MiXCR, storing one row per CDR3 protein. Of fewer than 20,000 distinct CDR3 sequences listed, around a fifth are singletons. Notes on this clonotype: Its antigen is as yet unknown.

The CDR3 has 14 residues. CDR1 and CDR2 (germline): MNHEY, SMNVEV (reference sequence). The V and J ends lost 2 bases and 4 bases respectively, with 11 bases between them. Specified time point: sample taken at primary tumor resection. The study sequenced unsorted whole RNA from tumor, nontumor lung or frozen PBMC. The donors, around 71 patients with untreated early-stage non-small cell lung cancer, provided the samples. The chain employs TRBV27 and TRBJ2-5; unclear D gene. This TCR came from a male donor with early-stage non-small cell lung cancer. Specimen: PBMCs, collected at surgery. The CDR3 reads CASSLGYSGETQYF. In nucleotides, the CDR3 is TGTGCCAGCAGTTTAGGATACTCGGGAGAGACCCAGTACTTC.